The 24 T cell receptor beta chains reported below all come from one sample, sequenced in a study of T cells in Graves' hyperthyroidism and ophthalmopathy. There were TCR beta CDR3 regions amplified from RNA transcripts. Primed by the HTBI set, a first-round RT-PCR was run on the TCR CDR3. MiXCR was run by TCRdb on the multiplex PCR reads, yielding one entry per CDR3 protein. The table records fewer than 600,000 distinct CDR3 sequences, roughly 15% of them present only once. The sequenced sample was blood. Receptors originate from a woman aged 40 to 49 with Graves' hyperthyroidism.

This clonotype was picked up many times. The gene calls are TRBV5-5 and TRBJ2-7; the D gene is possibly TRBD1 (6 bases). The CDR3 covers 15 residues. V lost 4 bases and J 2 bases, leaving 16 bases between the germline ends. The germline gives CDR1 SGHKS, CDR2 YYEKEE (reference sequence). The CDR3 loop reads CASSLRTELPYEQYF. The CDR3 coding sequence is TGTGCCAGCAGCCTACGGACAGAACTCCCCTACGAGCAGTACTTC.

This clonotype was picked up many times. The V and J genes are TRBV30 and TRBJ1-1, with a tentative D call TRBD1 (5 bases). Per the germline V gene, CDR1 is GTSNPN and CDR2 is SVGIG (reference sequence). This CDR3 spans 16 amino acids. Trimming took 4 bases from V and 1 from J, leaving 19 bases between them. The CDR3 nucleotides read TGTGCCTGGACGGGACCGGGTAGCTATCCGAACACTGAAGCTTTCTTT. Translating it yields CAWTGPGSYPNTEAFF.

This clonotype was detected only a few times. The chain couples TRBV5-1 to TRBJ2-3, with unresolved D. Looked up from germline, CDR1 is SGHRS and CDR2 is YFSETQ. This CDR3 is built from 16 residues. With 6 bases removed from V and 3 bases from J, the gap between germline ends came to 20 bases. This CDR3 reads CASTPRGDLGTDTQYF. The CDR3 DNA sequence: TGCGCCAGCACTCCGCGAGGAGATCTAGGAACAGATACGCAGTATTTT. Full variable domain (rest looked up from reference TRBV5-1 and TRBJ2-3): KAGVTQTPRYLIKTRGQQVTLSCSPISGHRSVSWYQQTPGQGLQFLFEYFSETQRNKGNFPGRFSGRQFSNSRSEMNVSTLELGDSALYLCASTPRGDLGTDTQYFGPGTRLTVL.

The rearrangement uses TRBV20-1 and TRBJ2-5; possible D gene TRBD1, 6 bases. Germline V CDR1 and CDR2: DFQATT, SNEGSKA (reference sequence). Trimming stripped 3 bases from V and 1 base from J, with 15 bases between. CDR3 length: 15 amino acids. The CDR3 reads CSASIPTGSQETQYF. CDR3 in DNA: TGCAGTGCTAGCATCCCGACAGGATCCCAAGAGACCCAGTACTTC.

This clonotype was seen repeatedly, ten times or more. This chain connects TRBV20-1 to TRBJ2-4, with 9 bases lining up with TRBD2. The CDR3 has 15 amino acids. The germline V gene encodes CDR1 DFQATT and CDR2 SNEGSKA (reference sequence). V lost 4 bases to trimming and J lost 2 bases; unmatched junction nucleotides: 6. CDR3 DNA: TGCAGTGCTAAAAATAGCGGGAGAACCAAAAACATTCAGTACTTC. Translated: CSAKNSGRTKNIQYF.

This clonotype showed up many times. The CDR3 DNA sequence: TGTGCCAGCAGCCTAGCGGCGGTTGGGCTGAAGACCCAGTACTTC. This codes for CASSLAAVGLKTQYF. V gene TRBV11-2 combines with J gene TRBJ2-5; 7 bases fit TRBD2. The CDR3 consists of 15 residues. V gave up 5 bases and J gave up 6 bases; unmatched junction bases: 12. Germline assignment: CDR1 SGHAT and CDR2 FQNNGV.

This clonotype was recorded at least ten times. V and J are TRBV25-1 and TRBJ2-1, with 9 positions matching TRBD2. Germline CDR1 reads MGHDK; CDR2 reads SYGVNS. The V and J ends lost 3 bases and 8 bases, in that order; junction bases with no gene match: 11. The CDR3 is 16 amino acids. CDR3 in DNA: TGTGCCAGCAGTGATAGGGTAGCGGGAGTCATCGATGAGCAGTTCTTC. Translation gives CASSDRVAGVIDEQFF.

This clonotype has more than one count but fewer than ten. V and J are TRBV7-2 and TRBJ2-1; TRBD2 aligns across 10 bases. The V gene's germline CDR1 is SGHTA and CDR2 FQGNSA. The CDR3 runs 17 residues. V was clipped by 1 base and J by 8 bases; unmatched bases: 11. The CDR3 DNA follows: TGTGCCAGCAGCTTAGGGTTAGCGGGAGGTTCATCGGATGAGCAGTTCTTC. This codes for CASSLGLAGGSSDEQFF.

This clonotype showed up just a few times. The CDR3 spells CASSPTSGTNYEQYF. The CDR3 DNA sequence: TGCGCCAGCAGCCCGACTAGCGGGACGAACTACGAGCAGTACTTC. The genes are TRBV5-1 and TRBJ2-7, with 11 bases aligning to TRBD2. With V trimmed by 4 bases and J by 3 bases, 6 bases remained unmatched. Germline V gives CDR1 SGHRS, CDR2 YFSETQ. The CDR3 covers 15 residues.

V is TRBV7-2 and J is TRBJ2-3; D is perhaps TRBD2 (8 bases). Deletions cut 5 bases from V and 2 bases from J, with 17 bases between. This CDR3 has 16 amino acids. Germline loops: CDR1 SGHTA, CDR2 FQGNSA. CDR3 coding DNA: TGTGCCAGCAGCATTAGCGGGACAGCAAACACAGATACGCAGTATTTT. Its translation: CASSISGTANTDTQYF.

The rearrangement uses TRBV5-1 and TRBJ2-7; D might be TRBD1 or TRBD2, each matching 5 bases. The V gene lost 0 bases and the J gene lost 4 bases, with 14 bases spanning the gap. This CDR3 has 15 amino acids. The germline CDR1 and CDR2 sequences are SGHRS and YFSETQ. The CDR3 nucleotides are TGCGCCAGCAGCTTGGCTGGGGGAAAAGGGTACGAGCAGTACTTC. Translated: CASSLAGGKGYEQYF.

This clonotype occurred many times. The rearrangement links TRBV18 to TRBJ1-1, with TRBD1 as a possible D gene (5 bases). Germline V lookup: CDR1 KGHSH, CDR2 LQKENI. V lost 3 bases, J lost 7 bases, and 15 bases lay in between. The CDR3 sequence is 14 residues long. The CDR3 spells CASSPGWDPIEAFF. As DNA, the CDR3 is TGTGCCAGCTCACCGGGGTGGGACCCGATTGAAGCTTTCTTT.

This clonotype was recorded many times. The rearrangement uses TRBV4-1 and TRBJ2-5; 10 bases fit TRBD2. In germline, CDR1 is MGHRA, CDR2 YSYEKL. Losses at the gene ends were 0 bases for V and 1 base for J; bases not matched to a gene: 8. The CDR3 totals 18 residues. The CDR3 DNA is TGCGCCAGCAGCCAAGATCTGCTAGCGGGAGCATTCCAAGAGACCCAGTACTTC. Translated: CASSQDLLAGAFQETQYF.

The rearrangement links TRBV25-1 to TRBJ2-1; 7 bases match TRBD1. Losses at the gene ends were 1 base for V and 0 bases for J; bases not matched to a gene: 15. The CDR3 is 20 residues long. Germline-derived CDR1 and CDR2 are MGHDK and SYGVNS. CDR3 in DNA: TGTGCCAGCAGTGAATGGGTAATTGAGGGGGCCCATAGCTCCTACAATGAGCAGTTCTTC. This encodes CASSEWVIEGAHSSYNEQFF.

This clonotype was recorded many times. The chain recombines TRBV28 with TRBJ2-3; TRBD2 agrees at 7 bases. CDR1 is MDHEN and CDR2 is SYDVKM in the germline V gene. Losses at the gene ends were 6 bases for V and 1 base for J; bases not matched to a gene: 10. This CDR3 comprises 16 residues. Written as DNA, the CDR3 is TGTGCCAGCAGCCTAATTGGGGGAGGGCGCACAGATACGCAGTATTTT. Protein product: CASSLIGGGRTDTQYF.

The chain couples TRBV7-9 to TRBJ2-1, with 11 bases fitting TRBD2. The length of the CDR3 is 15 residues. Trimming took 3 bases from V and 7 from J; bases not matched to a gene: 5. Germline V CDR1 and CDR2: SEHNR, FQNEAQ (reference sequence). CDR3 protein: CASSFTSGSWNEQFF. The CDR3 DNA sequence: TGTGCCAGCAGCTTTACTAGCGGGAGCTGGAATGAGCAGTTCTTC. The whole variable domain, filled in from reference TRBV7-9 and TRBJ2-1, reads DTGVSQNPRHKITKRGQNVTFRCDPISEHNRLYWYRQTLGQGPEFLTYFQNEAQLEKSRLLSDRFSAERPKGSFSTLEIQRTEQGDSAMYLCASSFTSGSWNEQFFGPGTRLTVL.

This clonotype appeared many times. The rearrangement joins TRBV27 to TRBJ1-1; D remains unclear. Germline V gene sequence: CDR1 MNHEY, CDR2 SMNVEV (reference sequence). The V end lost 4 bases, the J end lost 1 base, and 13 bases lay between the germline ends. CDR3 size: 15 residues. The CDR3 DNA reads as TGTGCCAGCAGTTCCGTTCAACCTCAGAACACTGAAGCTTTCTTT. Its protein product is CASSSVQPQNTEAFF.

This clonotype was found many times. The chain has TRBV7-2 and TRBJ2-7; the match to TRBD2 covers 12 bases. Germline CDR1 SGHTA, CDR2 FQGNSA. The CDR3 covers 15 residues. The ends lost 4 bases at V and 4 bases at J; junction bases unmatched: 5. The CDR3 spells CASSSLAGGFYEQYF. CDR3 sequence (DNA): TGTGCCAGCAGCTCACTAGCGGGGGGATTTTACGAGCAGTACTTC.

V gene TRBV7-9 combines with J gene TRBJ2-6, with no clear D. Germline loops: CDR1 SEHNR, CDR2 FQNEAQ (reference sequence). The CDR3 length is 13 residues. Between the trimmed V and J ends, which lost 7 bases and 2 bases, there was a span of 6 bases. CDR3 sequence: CASNPPGANVLTF. DNA for the CDR3: TGTGCCAGCAACCCCCCTGGGGCCAACGTCCTGACTTTC.

The chain employs TRBV2 and TRBJ1-5, with TRBD1 as a possible D gene (5 bases). Germline CDR1 reads SNHLY; CDR2 reads FYNNEI. This CDR3 comprises 15 residues. V gave up 7 bases and J gave up 5 bases, with 18 bases separating them. CDR3 loop: CASTKDMQGDQPQHF. In DNA form, the CDR3 reads TGTGCCAGCACGAAGGACATGCAGGGAGATCAGCCCCAGCATTTT. Drawing the rest from reference TRBV2 and TRBJ1-5, the complete variable domain is EPEVTQTPSHQVTQMGQEVILRCVPISNHLYFYWYRQILGQKVEFLVSFYNNEISEKSEIFDDQFSVERPDGSNFTLKIRSTKLEDSAMYFCASTKDMQGDQPQHFGDGTRLSIL.

This clonotype was picked up many times. The V call is TRBV6-1, the J call TRBJ2-5; 7 bases align to TRBD1. The CDR3 is 18 amino acids. V was clipped by 6 bases and J by 4 bases; unmatched bases: 20. In germline, CDR1 is MNHNS, CDR2 SASEGT. The CDR3 bases are TGTGCCAGCAGGAGGGGGATAGTGACAGGGCCTATTTTAGAGACCCAGTACTTC. Its protein is CASRRGIVTGPILETQYF.

This clonotype was observed at least ten times. CDR3 amino acids: CASSPGTGSQETQYF. For the CDR3, the DNA is TGTGCCAGCTCTCCCGGGACAGGGAGCCAAGAGACCCAGTACTTC. The J gene is TRBJ2-5, the V gene TRBV18; TRBD1 aligns across 9 bases. CDR3 length: 15 residues. With V trimmed by 6 bases and J by 1 base, 6 bases remained unmatched. Germline values: CDR1 KGHSH, CDR2 LQKENI. Combining the CDR3 with reference TRBV18 and TRBJ2-5 gives the whole variable domain NAGVMQNPRHLVRRRGQEARLRCSPMKGHSHVYWYRQLPEEGLKFMVYLQKENIIDESGMPKERFSAEFPKEGPSILRIQQVVRGDSAAYFCASSPGTGSQETQYFGPGTRLLVL.

This clonotype turned up a few times. The chain couples TRBV11-2 to TRBJ2-5; 12 bases are shared with TRBD2. V shed 8 bases, J shed 5 bases, and the junction held 15 bases outside the gene matches. The CDR3 contains 17 residues. Germline CDR1 reads SGHAT; CDR2 reads FQNNGV. The CDR3 loop is CASGRTSGNQGHETQYF. Written as DNA, the CDR3 is TGTGCCAGCGGGAGGACTAGCGGGAATCAGGGTCATGAGACCCAGTACTTC.

The sample holds many counts of this clonotype. The chain uses TRBV6-1 and TRBJ1-1; D is possibly TRBD1 (5 bases). Germline values: CDR1 MNHNS, CDR2 SASEGT. The CDR3 consists of 19 residues. Trimming removed 2 bases from V and 0 bases from J, with 22 bases in between. CDR3 amino acids: CASSEFIGTDFKMNTEAFF. In nucleotides, the CDR3 is TGTGCCAGCAGTGAATTTATAGGGACGGATTTTAAAATGAACACTGAAGCTTTCTTT.